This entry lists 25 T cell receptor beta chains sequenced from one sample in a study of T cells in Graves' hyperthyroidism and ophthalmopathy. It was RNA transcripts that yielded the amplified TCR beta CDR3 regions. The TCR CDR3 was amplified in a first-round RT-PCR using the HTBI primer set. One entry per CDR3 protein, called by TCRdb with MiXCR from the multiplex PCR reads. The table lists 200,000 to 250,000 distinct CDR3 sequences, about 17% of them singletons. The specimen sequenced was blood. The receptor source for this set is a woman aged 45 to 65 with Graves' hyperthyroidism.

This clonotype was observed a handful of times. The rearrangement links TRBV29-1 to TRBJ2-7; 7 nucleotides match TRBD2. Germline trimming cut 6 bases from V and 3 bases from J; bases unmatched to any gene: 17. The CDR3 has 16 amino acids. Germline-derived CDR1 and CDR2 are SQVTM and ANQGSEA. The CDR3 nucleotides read TGCAGCGTCCGCAGTGCGACGGGAGGACGCCACTACGAGCAGTACTTC. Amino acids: CSVRSATGGRHYEQYF.

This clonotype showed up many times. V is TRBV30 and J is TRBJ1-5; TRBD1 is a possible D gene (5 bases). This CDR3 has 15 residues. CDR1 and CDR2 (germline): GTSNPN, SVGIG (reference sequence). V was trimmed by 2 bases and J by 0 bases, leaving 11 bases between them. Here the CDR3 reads CAWSSGTGSNQPQHF. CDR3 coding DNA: TGTGCCTGGAGTTCGGGCACAGGTAGCAATCAGCCCCAGCATTTT.

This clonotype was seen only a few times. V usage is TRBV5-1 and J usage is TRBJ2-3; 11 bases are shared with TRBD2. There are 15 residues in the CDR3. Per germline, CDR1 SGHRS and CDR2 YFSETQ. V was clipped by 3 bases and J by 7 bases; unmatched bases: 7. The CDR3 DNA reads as TGCGCCAGCAGCTCAGGACTAGCGGGCACCCATACGCAGTATTTT. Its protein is CASSSGLAGTHTQYF.

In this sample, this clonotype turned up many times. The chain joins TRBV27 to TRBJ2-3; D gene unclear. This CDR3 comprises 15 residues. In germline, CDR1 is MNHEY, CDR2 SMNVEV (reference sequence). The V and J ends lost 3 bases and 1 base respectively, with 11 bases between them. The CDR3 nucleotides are TGTGCCAGCAGTTTTGCCTCCCCGGGCACAGATACGCAGTATTTT. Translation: CASSFASPGTDTQYF.

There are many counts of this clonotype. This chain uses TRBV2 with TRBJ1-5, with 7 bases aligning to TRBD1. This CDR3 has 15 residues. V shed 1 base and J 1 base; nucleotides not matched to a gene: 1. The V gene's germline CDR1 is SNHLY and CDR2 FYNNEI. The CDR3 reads CASSEEGASNQPQHF. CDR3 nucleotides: TGTGCCAGCAGTGAAGAGGGGGCGAGCAATCAGCCCCAGCATTTT.

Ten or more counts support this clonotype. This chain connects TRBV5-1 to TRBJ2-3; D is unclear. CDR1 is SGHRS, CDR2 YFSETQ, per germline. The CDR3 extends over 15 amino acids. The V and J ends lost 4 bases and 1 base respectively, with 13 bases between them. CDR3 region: CASSVRAFGTDTQYF. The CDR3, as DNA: TGCGCCAGCAGCGTTCGTGCCTTTGGCACAGATACGCAGTATTTT.

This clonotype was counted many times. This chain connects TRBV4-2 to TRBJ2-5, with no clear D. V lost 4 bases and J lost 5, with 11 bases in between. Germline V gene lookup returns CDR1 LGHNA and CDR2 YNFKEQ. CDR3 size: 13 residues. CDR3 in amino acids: CASSLERTETQYF. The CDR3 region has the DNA TGTGCCAGCAGCCTAGAGCGCACGGAGACCCAGTACTTC.

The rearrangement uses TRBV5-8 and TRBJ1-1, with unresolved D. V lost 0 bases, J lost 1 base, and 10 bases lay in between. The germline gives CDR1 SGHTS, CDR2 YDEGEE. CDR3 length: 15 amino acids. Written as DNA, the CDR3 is TGTGCCAGCAGCTTGGAAATTTTGGAGAACACTGAAGCTTTCTTT. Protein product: CASSLEILENTEAFF. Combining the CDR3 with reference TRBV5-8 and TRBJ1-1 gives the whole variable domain EAGVTQSPTHLIKTRGQQATLRCSPISGHTSVYWYQQALGLGLQFLLWYDEGEERNRGNFPPRFSGRQFPNYSSELNVNALELEDSALYLCASSLEILENTEAFFGQGTRLTVV.

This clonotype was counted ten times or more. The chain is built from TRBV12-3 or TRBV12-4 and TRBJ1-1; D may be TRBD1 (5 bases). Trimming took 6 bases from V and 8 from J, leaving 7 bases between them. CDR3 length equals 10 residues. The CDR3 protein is CASSRVEAFF. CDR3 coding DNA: TGTGCCAGCAGCAGGGTAGAAGCTTTCTTT.

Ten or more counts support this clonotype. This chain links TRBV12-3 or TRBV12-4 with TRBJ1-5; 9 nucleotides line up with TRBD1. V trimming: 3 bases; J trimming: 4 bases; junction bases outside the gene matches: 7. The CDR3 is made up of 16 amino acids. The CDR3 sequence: CASSLAGTGLNQPQHF. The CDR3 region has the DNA TGTGCCAGCAGTTTGGCCGGGACAGGGTTAAATCAGCCCCAGCATTTT.

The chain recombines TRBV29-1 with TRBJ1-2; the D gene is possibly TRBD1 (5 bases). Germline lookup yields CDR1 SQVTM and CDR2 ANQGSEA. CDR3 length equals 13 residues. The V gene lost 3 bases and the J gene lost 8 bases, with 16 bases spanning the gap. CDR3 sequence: CSVEDGDLVGYTF. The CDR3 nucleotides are TGCAGCGTTGAGGACGGGGACCTAGTAGGCTACACCTTC.

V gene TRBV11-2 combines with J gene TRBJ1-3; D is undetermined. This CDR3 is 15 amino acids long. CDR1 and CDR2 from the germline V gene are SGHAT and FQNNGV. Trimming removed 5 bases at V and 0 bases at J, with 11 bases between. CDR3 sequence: CASSPPLLSGNTIYF. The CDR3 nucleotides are TGTGCCAGCAGCCCCCCTTTGCTCTCTGGAAACACCATATATTTT.

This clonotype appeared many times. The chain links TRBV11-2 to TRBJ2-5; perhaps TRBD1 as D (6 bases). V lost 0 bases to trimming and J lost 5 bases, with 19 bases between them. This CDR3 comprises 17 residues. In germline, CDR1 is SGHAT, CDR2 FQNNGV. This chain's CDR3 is CASSLESQDQGLETQYF. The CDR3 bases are TGTGCCAGCAGCTTAGAGTCCCAAGATCAGGGGTTGGAGACCCAGTACTTC.

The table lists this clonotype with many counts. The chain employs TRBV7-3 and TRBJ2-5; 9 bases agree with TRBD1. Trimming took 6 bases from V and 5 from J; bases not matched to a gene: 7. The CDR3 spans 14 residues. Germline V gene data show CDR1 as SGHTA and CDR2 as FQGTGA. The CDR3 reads CASSRTGGKETQYF. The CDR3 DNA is TGTGCCAGCAGTCGCACAGGGGGCAAGGAGACCCAGTACTTC.

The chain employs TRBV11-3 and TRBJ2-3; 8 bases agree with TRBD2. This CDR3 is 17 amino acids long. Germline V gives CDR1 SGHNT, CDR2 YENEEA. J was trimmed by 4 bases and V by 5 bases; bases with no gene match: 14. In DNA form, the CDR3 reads TGTGCCAGCAGCCCAGAGAGTGAGCGGGAGATACCAGATACGCAGTATTTT. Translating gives CASSPESEREIPDTQYF.

CDR3 in amino acids: CASSLAQGDSPLHF. The CDR3 coding sequence is TGCGCCAGCAGCTTGGCACAGGGAGACTCACCCCTCCACTTT. The chain uses TRBV5-1 and TRBJ1-6; perhaps TRBD1 as D (6 bases). The V and J ends lost 0 bases and 10 bases respectively, with 11 bases between them. Looked up from germline, CDR1 is SGHRS and CDR2 is YFSETQ. This CDR3 has 14 amino acids.

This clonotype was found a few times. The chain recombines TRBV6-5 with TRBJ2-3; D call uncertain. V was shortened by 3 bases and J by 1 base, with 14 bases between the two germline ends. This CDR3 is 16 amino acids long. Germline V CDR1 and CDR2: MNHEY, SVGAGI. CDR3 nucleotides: TGTGCCAGCAGTTATTATGTTCTTCTTGGCACAGATACGCAGTATTTT. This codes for CASSYYVLLGTDTQYF.

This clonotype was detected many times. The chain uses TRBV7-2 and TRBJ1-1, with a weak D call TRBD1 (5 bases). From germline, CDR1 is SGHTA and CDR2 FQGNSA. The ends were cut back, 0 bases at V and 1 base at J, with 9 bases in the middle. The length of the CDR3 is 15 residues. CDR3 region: CASSLAAGRNTEAFF. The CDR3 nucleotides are TGTGCCAGCAGCTTAGCCGCAGGGAGGAACACTGAAGCTTTCTTT.

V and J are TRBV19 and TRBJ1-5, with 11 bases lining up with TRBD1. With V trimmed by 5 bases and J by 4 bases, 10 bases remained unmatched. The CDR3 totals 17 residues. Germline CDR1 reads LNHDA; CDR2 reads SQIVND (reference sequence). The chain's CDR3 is CASSFRPGQGENQPQHF. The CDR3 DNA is TGTGCCAGTAGTTTCCGACCGGGACAGGGGGAGAATCAGCCCCAGCATTTT.

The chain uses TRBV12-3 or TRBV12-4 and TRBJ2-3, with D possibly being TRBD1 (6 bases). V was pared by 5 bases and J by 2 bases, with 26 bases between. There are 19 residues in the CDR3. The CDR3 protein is CASSLRWGTGKRATDTQYF. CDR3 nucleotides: TGTGCCAGCAGTCTCAGATGGGGCACAGGGAAGAGGGCCACAGATACGCAGTATTTT.

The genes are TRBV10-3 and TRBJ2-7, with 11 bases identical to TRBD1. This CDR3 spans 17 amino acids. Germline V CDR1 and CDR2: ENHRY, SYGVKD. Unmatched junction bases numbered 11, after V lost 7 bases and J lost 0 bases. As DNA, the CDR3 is TGTGCCATCAACGTCGTTCTCGGGACAGGGGGCTCCTACGAGCAGTACTTC. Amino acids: CAINVVLGTGGSYEQYF.

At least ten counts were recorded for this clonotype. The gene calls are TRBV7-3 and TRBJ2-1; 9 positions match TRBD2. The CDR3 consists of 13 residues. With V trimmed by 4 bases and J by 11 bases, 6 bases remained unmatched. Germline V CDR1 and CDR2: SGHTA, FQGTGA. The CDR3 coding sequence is TGTGCCAGCAGCTCGTTAGCGGGAGATCAGCAGTTCTTC. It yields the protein CASSSLAGDQQFF. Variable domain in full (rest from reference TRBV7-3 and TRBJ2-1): GAGVSQTPSNKVTEKGKYVELRCDPISGHTALYWYRQSLGQGPEFLIYFQGTGAADDSGLPNDRFFAVRPEGSVSTLKIQRTERGDSAVYLCASSSLAGDQQFFGPGTRLTVL.

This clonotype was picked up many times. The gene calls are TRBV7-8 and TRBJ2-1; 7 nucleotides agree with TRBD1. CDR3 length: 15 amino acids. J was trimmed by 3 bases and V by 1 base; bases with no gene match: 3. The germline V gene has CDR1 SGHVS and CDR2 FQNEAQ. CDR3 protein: CASSLEGALYNEQFF. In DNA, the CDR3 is TGTGCCAGCAGCTTAGAGGGGGCTCTCTACAATGAGCAGTTCTTC. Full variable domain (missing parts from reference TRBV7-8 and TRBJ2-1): GAGVSQSPRYKVAKRGQDVALRCDPISGHVSLFWYQQALGQGPEFLTYFQNEAQLDKSGLPSDRFFAERPEGSVSTLKIQRTQQEDSAVYLCASSLEGALYNEQFFGPGTRLTVL.

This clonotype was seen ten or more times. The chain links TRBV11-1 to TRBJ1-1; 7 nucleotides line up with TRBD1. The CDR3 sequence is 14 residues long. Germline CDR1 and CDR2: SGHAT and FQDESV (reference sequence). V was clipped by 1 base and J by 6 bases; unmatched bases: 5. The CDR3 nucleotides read TGTGCCAGCAGCTTAGAAGACAGGGTCCCTGAAGCTTTCTTT. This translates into CASSLEDRVPEAFF.

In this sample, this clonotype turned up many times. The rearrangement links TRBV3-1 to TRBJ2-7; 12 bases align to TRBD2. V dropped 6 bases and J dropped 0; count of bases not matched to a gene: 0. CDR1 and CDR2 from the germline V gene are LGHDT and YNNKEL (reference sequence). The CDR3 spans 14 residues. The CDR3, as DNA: TGTGCCAGCAGGACTAGCGGGAGCTCCTACGAGCAGTACTTC. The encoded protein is CASRTSGSSYEQYF.